One and the same sample provided the 12 T cell receptor beta chains below, sequenced in a study of cytomegalovirus exposure and HLA in healthy donors. PCR employed 60 Vbeta and 13 Jbeta primers. TCRdb's copy holds only in-frame clones and misses some; the assay was immunoSEQ multiplex PCR. The repertoire table contains over 100,000 clones. Sequencing was performed on PBMCs. These receptor sequences come from a man under 40 in good health and CMV-seronegative.

The chain joins TRBV2 to TRBJ2-6; D perhaps matches TRBD1 (5 bases). The CDR3 spans 15 residues. CDR1 and CDR2 (germline): SNHLY, FYNNEI. Trimming took 11 bases from V and 0 from J, leaving 14 bases between them. The CDR3 loop is CASQAQGSGANVLTF. CDR3 DNA sequence: TGTGCCTCACAGGCCCAGGGCTCTGGGGCCAACGTCCTGACTTTC.

CDR3 sequence: CASSIESLRDTEAFF. The DNA of the CDR3 is TGTGCCAGTAGTATAGAATCATTGAGGGACACTGAAGCTTTCTTT. The V gene is TRBV19, the J gene TRBJ1-1; D remains ambiguous. There are 15 residues in the CDR3. Trimming pared 0 bases from V and 3 bases from J, leaving 11 bases between. The germline V gene encodes CDR1 LNHDA and CDR2 SQIVND (reference sequence).

V is TRBV7-6 and J is TRBJ2-1, with 7 bases aligning to TRBD2. The CDR3 sequence is 15 residues long. The trim removed 4 bases at V and 4 bases at J, leaving 7 bases unmatched. The germline CDR1 and CDR2 sequences are SGHVS and FNYEAQ. This chain's CDR3 is CASSSVGGGYNEQFF. The DNA of the CDR3 is TGTGCCAGCAGCTCTGTAGGCGGGGGTTACAATGAGCAGTTCTTC.

The rearrangement joins TRBV10-3 to TRBJ2-5; 16 bases are shared with TRBD2. Looked up from germline, CDR1 is ENHRY and CDR2 is SYGVKD. CDR3 length equals 16 residues. With V trimmed by 6 bases and J by 5 bases, 6 bases remained unmatched. The CDR3 DNA reads TGTGCCATCAGCGCCGGGACTAGCGGGGGGGCGGAGACCCAGTACTTC. Its protein product is CAISAGTSGGAETQYF.

This chain links TRBV6-5 with TRBJ1-5; no firm D call. The V end was cut by 4 bases, the J end by 0 bases, with 10 bases between. The CDR3 runs 15 residues. The germline CDR1 and CDR2 sequences are MNHEY and SVGAGI. The DNA for the CDR3 is TGTGCCAGCAGTTTTGACGGGAGTAGCAATCAGCCCCAGCATTTT. Translating gives CASSFDGSSNQPQHF.

This chain uses TRBV6-5 with TRBJ1-5; 7 positions agree with TRBD1. Trimming removed 4 bases from V and 7 bases from J; junction bases left unmatched: 4. Germline values: CDR1 MNHEY, CDR2 SVGAGI. This CDR3 region has 13 residues. The CDR3 reads CASSSQGGQPQHF. In DNA form, the CDR3 reads TGTGCCAGCAGTTCCCAAGGGGGCCAGCCCCAGCATTTT.

This chain links TRBV29-1 with TRBJ2-1, with D tentatively TRBD1 (6 bases). Germline CDR1 reads SQVTM; CDR2 reads ANQGSEA. V dropped 7 bases and J dropped 12 bases, with 13 bases sitting between them. The CDR3 has 10 amino acids. This CDR3 is CSAGDTRQFF. The DNA for the CDR3 is TGCAGCGCAGGGGACACACGGCAGTTCTTC.

The V and J genes are TRBV6-5 and TRBJ2-7; TRBD1 is a possible D gene (6 bases). The CDR3 is 14 amino acids. Trimming removed 6 bases at V and 0 bases at J, with 12 bases between. Germline V gene sequence: CDR1 MNHEY, CDR2 SVGAGI. In DNA form, the CDR3 reads TGTGCCAGCAGGCCGGGACACCGCTCCTACGAGCAGTACTTC. This encodes CASRPGHRSYEQYF.

The chain uses TRBV6-5 and TRBJ2-1; TRBD2 matches at 7 bases. After removal of 5 bases from V and 9 bases from J, the junction contained 10 bases not matched to a gene. From germline, CDR1 is MNHEY and CDR2 SVGAGI. The CDR3 sequence is 14 residues long. The CDR3 spells CASSGIREEGEQFF. DNA of the CDR3: TGTGCCAGCAGTGGGATCCGGGAGGAGGGTGAGCAGTTCTTC.

This chain joins TRBV4-2 and TRBJ2-5; weak D call: TRBD1 (6 bases). Germline CDR1 is LGHNA and CDR2 is YNFKEQ. The CDR3 is 17 residues long. With 0 bases removed from V and 4 bases from J, the gap between germline ends came to 18 bases. CDR3 in amino acids: CASSQDGLQGSSETQYF. CDR3 in DNA: TGTGCCAGCAGCCAAGATGGGCTTCAGGGGTCATCAGAGACCCAGTACTTC.

V and J are TRBV5-4 and TRBJ2-5; a possible D gene is TRBD1 (6 bases). Trimming removed 3 bases from V and 1 base from J, with 10 bases in between. This CDR3 has 14 residues. CDR1 is SGHNT, CDR2 YYREEE, per germline (reference sequence). CDR3 in DNA: TGTGCCAGCAGCTCCGGACAGTTCCAAGAGACCCAGTACTTC. Its protein is CASSSGQFQETQYF.

The chain is built from TRBV10-3 and TRBJ2-5; 8 bases are shared with TRBD2. The J call could be wrong; TRBJ2-7 is a better fit for the DNA end. In germline, CDR1 is ENHRY, CDR2 SYGVKD. The CDR3 loop spans 15 amino acids. DNA for the CDR3: TGTGCCATCAGTGAACGCGGGGGGTACTCCTACGAGCAGTACTTC. Encoded protein: CAISERGGYSYEQYF.